The 24 T cell receptor beta chains below come from one sample, sequenced in a study of cytomegalovirus exposure and HLA in healthy donors (dated by TCRdb to 2016 to 2017). Library construction relied on the immunoSEQ multiplex PCR assay. For the multiplex PCR, a mixture combining 60 forward primers for TCR Vbeta segments and 13 reverse primers for TCR Jbeta segments was used. TCRdb holds this immuneACCESS table with in-frame rearrangements only. Some clones are missing; in checked studies, unresolved V genes explain under half, and the rest has no known cause. This sample holds roughly 120,000 clones; around 80% were observed only once. The ten largest account for roughly 1.5% of the sample. Sequencing was performed on PBMCs. The receptors come from a woman in her late teens or twenties in good health and CMV-seronegative.

This clone was seen only a few times. The V and J genes are TRBV7-2 and TRBJ2-7; D gene unclear. Germline-derived CDR1 and CDR2 are SGHTA and FQGNSA. The CDR3 length is 11 residues. Between the trimmed V and J ends, which lost 4 bases and 9 bases, there was a span of 10 bases. The CDR3 reads CASSSSVGQYF. The CDR3 nucleotides read TGTGCCAGCAGCTCCTCCGTCGGGCAGTACTTC.

V usage is TRBV2 and J usage is TRBJ1-5; TRBD1 matches 8 bases. V trimming: 7 bases; J trimming: 2 bases; junction bases outside the gene matches: 7. Germline values: CDR1 SNHLY, CDR2 FYNNEI. The CDR3 sequence is 15 residues long. This CDR3 is CASKGQGEGNQPQHF. CDR3 in DNA: TGTGCCAGCAAAGGACAGGGCGAGGGCAATCAGCCCCAGCATTTT.

J is TRBJ2-7 and V is TRBV7-2, with D tentatively TRBD1 (6 bases). This CDR3 contains 11 residues. The V and J ends lost 5 bases and 8 bases respectively, with 10 bases between them. CDR1 is SGHTA and CDR2 is FQGNSA in the germline V gene. DNA of the CDR3: TGTGCCAGCAGCGGACAGTATCAGCAGTACTTC. It is translated as CASSGQYQQYF. The variable domain in full, completed from reference TRBV7-2 and TRBJ2-7, reads GAGVSQSPSNKVTEKGKDVELRCDPISGHTALYWYRQSLGQGLEFLIYFQGNSAPDKSGLPSDRFSAERTGGSVSTLTIQRTQQEDSAVYLCASSGQYQQYFGPGTRLTVT.

The gene calls are TRBV19 and TRBJ1-5; 8 nucleotides align to TRBD1. The V gene's germline CDR1 is LNHDA and CDR2 SQIVND (reference sequence). Germline trimming cut 4 bases from V and 9 bases from J; bases unmatched to any gene: 5. This CDR3 has 13 residues. CDR3 DNA: TGTGCCAGTAGTACTGACAGGGGAAGGCCCCAGCATTTT. It codes for CASSTDRGRPQHF.

This chain links TRBV6-5 with TRBJ2-2; no clear D gene. The germline gives CDR1 MNHEY, CDR2 SVGAGI. With 5 bases removed from V and 0 bases from J, the gap between germline ends came to 10 bases. The CDR3 loop spans 15 amino acids. CDR3 in amino acids: CASSAQRANTGELFF. CDR3 DNA sequence: TGTGCCAGCAGTGCGCAGCGAGCGAACACCGGGGAGCTGTTTTTT.

The rearrangement links TRBV5-4 to TRBJ2-2; D perhaps matches TRBD2 (6 bases). This CDR3 is built from 14 residues. Between the trimmed V and J ends, which lost 7 bases and 4 bases, there was a span of 14 bases. The germline V gene encodes CDR1 SGHNT and CDR2 YYREEE (reference sequence). CDR3 loop: CASQEGPVTGELFF. The CDR3 region has the DNA TGTGCCAGCCAGGAGGGGCCAGTCACCGGGGAGCTGTTTTTT. Looking up the rest from reference TRBV5-4 and TRBJ2-2 gives the full variable domain: ETGVTQSPTHLIKTRGQQVTLRCSSQSGHNTVSWYQQALGQGPQFIFQYYREEENGRGNFPPRFSGLQFPNYSSELNVNALELDDSALYLCASQEGPVTGELFFGEGSRLTVL.

This clone was recorded a few times. The chain has TRBV27 and TRBJ2-1, with 10 bases aligning to TRBD2. Trimming took 3 bases from V and 8 from J; bases not matched to a gene: 4. CDR1 is MNHEY, CDR2 SMNVEV, per germline (reference sequence). This CDR3 contains 14 residues. CDR3 sequence (DNA): TGTGCCAGCAGTTTCGCTAGCGGGAGCTATGAGCAGTTCTTC. Translating gives CASSFASGSYEQFF.

This clone was observed a single time. V usage is TRBV12-5 and J usage is TRBJ1-3, with 7 bases that match TRBD1. This CDR3 spans 15 amino acids. Unmatched junction bases numbered 8, after V lost 5 bases and J lost 4 bases. Germline V gene sequence: CDR1 LGHNT, CDR2 FRNRAP. Here the CDR3 DNA reads TGTGCTAGTGGTGCTACAGGGGCGCGGGGAAACACCATATATTTT. It translates to CASGATGARGNTIYF.

The chain joins TRBV15 to TRBJ1-6; maybe TRBD1 (5 bases). V lost 0 bases to trimming and J lost 8 bases, with 14 bases between them. The CDR3 is 16 amino acids. Germline values: CDR1 LNHNV, CDR2 YYDKDF (reference sequence). CDR3 residues: CATSRDGQGAYSPLHF. In nucleotides, the CDR3 is TGTGCCACCAGCAGAGATGGCCAGGGTGCGTATTCACCCCTCCACTTT.

The chain couples TRBV4-1 to TRBJ2-7; tentatively, D is TRBD1 (5 bases). This CDR3 has 14 amino acids. Trimming shortened V by 1 base and J by 2 bases, and 9 bases separated the two germline ends. In germline, CDR1 is MGHRA, CDR2 YSYEKL. The CDR3 region is CASSQAKGAYEQYF. Written as DNA, the CDR3 is TGCGCCAGCAGCCAAGCCAAAGGGGCCTACGAGCAGTACTTC.

This chain uses TRBV7-9 with TRBJ2-1; 8 bases are a match to TRBD2. J lost 8 bases, V lost 6 bases, and 12 bases had no gene match. The CDR3 runs 15 residues. Germline-derived CDR1 and CDR2 are SEHNR and FQNEAQ (reference sequence). The CDR3 here is CASSRGGPLSYEQFF. The CDR3, as DNA: TGTGCCAGCAGTCGCGGGGGGCCCCTATCTTATGAGCAGTTCTTC.

The CDR3 DNA is TGTGCCAGCTCCCCCCCGACTAGCGGGAGGGATGAGCAGTTCTTC. Amino acid sequence: CASSPPTSGRDEQFF. This chain uses TRBV27 with TRBJ2-1; 14 bases fit TRBD2. Trimming cost V 8 bases and J 8 bases; bases outside gene matches: 8. The CDR3 loop spans 15 amino acids. Germline V gene sequence: CDR1 MNHEY, CDR2 SMNVEV (reference sequence).

This chain links TRBV11-2 with TRBJ2-7, with TRBD2 matching over 11 bases. J lost 7 bases, V lost 0 bases, and 14 bases had no gene match. Germline V gives CDR1 SGHAT, CDR2 FQNNGV. CDR3 length: 18 residues. CDR3 DNA sequence: TGTGCCAGCAGCTTAGATTTCTTTAGCGGGAGGGCCCTAGGGGAGCAGTACTTC. Its translation is CASSLDFFSGRALGEQYF.

This sequence joins TRBV6-5 and TRBJ1-1; unclear D gene. From germline, CDR1 is MNHEY and CDR2 SVGAGI. V gave up 6 bases and J gave up 11 bases, with 22 bases separating them. The CDR3 length is 14 residues. CDR3 bases: TGTGCCAGCAGCCAAGGACGTATAATTGGGAGGGCTTTCTTT. Protein: CASSQGRIIGRAFF.

The chain uses TRBV6-7 and TRBJ1-4; no clear D. TRBV6-7 is filed as an ORF, its function uncertain. The CDR3 consists of 14 residues. V was trimmed by 5 bases and J by 6 bases, leaving 13 bases between them. The CDR3 nucleotides are TGTGCCAGCAGTGGGTTCGGGGTTGATGAAAAACTGTTTTTT. It translates to CASSGFGVDEKLFF.

V gene TRBV7-2 combines with J gene TRBJ2-1, with TRBD1 identical over 7 bases. Trimming removed 5 bases from V and 3 bases from J; junction bases left unmatched: 7. Germline assignment: CDR1 SGHTA and CDR2 FQGNSA. This CDR3 spans 15 amino acids. The CDR3 sequence is CASSRKDRDYNEQFF. The CDR3 region has the DNA TGTGCCAGCAGCCGGAAAGACAGGGACTACAATGAGCAGTTCTTC.

The J gene is TRBJ1-1, the V gene TRBV19, with TRBD1 as a possible D gene (5 bases). Trimming left V 0 bases short and J 0 bases short, with 23 bases between. From germline, CDR1 is LNHDA and CDR2 SQIVND (reference sequence). The CDR3 extends over 20 amino acids. CDR3 in amino acids: CASSIEHNFNSGRMNTEAFF. DNA for the CDR3: TGTGCCAGTAGTATAGAGCACAACTTTAACTCAGGGAGGATGAACACTGAAGCTTTCTTT. The whole variable domain, remainder taken from reference TRBV19 and TRBJ1-1, is DGGITQSPKYLFRKEGQNVTLSCEQNLNHDAMYWYRQDPGQGLRLIYYSQIVNDFQKGDIAEGYSVSREKKESFPLTVTSAQKNPTAFYLCASSIEHNFNSGRMNTEAFFGQGTRLTVV.

The rearrangement uses TRBV29-1 and TRBJ1-2, with 8 bases identical to TRBD1. Germline CDR1 and CDR2: SQVTM and ANQGSEA. Trimming removed 4 bases from V and 2 bases from J; junction bases left unmatched: 3. CDR3 length: 13 residues. CDR3 in amino acids: CSVAQGENYGYTF. CDR3 nucleotide sequence: TGCAGCGTTGCACAGGGGGAGAACTATGGCTACACCTTC.

This rearrangement joins TRBV6-5 to TRBJ1-1; 7 bases map to TRBD1. This CDR3 is built from 15 residues. J lost 7 bases, V lost 3 bases, and 11 bases had no gene match. The germline V gene encodes CDR1 MNHEY and CDR2 SVGAGI. CDR3 sequence reads: CASSYSSGTVDEAFF. CDR3 DNA sequence: TGTGCCAGCAGTTATAGCTCCGGGACAGTAGATGAAGCTTTCTTT.

CDR3 sequence: CASSDPQLAGAYNEQFF. The CDR3 DNA sequence: TGTGCCAGCAGCGACCCTCAACTAGCGGGGGCTTACAATGAGCAGTTCTTC. The chain couples TRBV11-2 to TRBJ2-1, with 11 nucleotides matching TRBD2. Trimming took 5 bases from V and 4 from J; bases not matched to a gene: 10. CDR3 length equals 17 residues. Germline V gene lookup returns CDR1 SGHAT and CDR2 FQNNGV.

This chain connects TRBV5-4 to TRBJ2-1; 9 nucleotides match TRBD1. With 4 bases clipped from V and 6 bases from J, the junction kept 11 bases outside the gene matches. This CDR3 region has 16 residues. Germline V gene sequence: CDR1 SGHNT, CDR2 YYREEE (reference sequence). The CDR3 region has the DNA TGTGCCAGCAGCCCCGACCGGGACAGGGCATCCAATGAGCAGTTCTTC. Translated: CASSPDRDRASNEQFF.

The rearrangement uses TRBV2 and TRBJ2-7, with TRBD2 matching over 9 bases. The V gene's germline CDR1 is SNHLY and CDR2 FYNNEI. There are 14 residues in the CDR3. The junction had 5 bases not matched to a gene; V was cut back by 6 bases and J by 2 bases. The CDR3 region is CASRFSSGAYEQYF. DNA of the CDR3: TGTGCCAGCAGGTTTTCTAGCGGGGCCTACGAGCAGTACTTC.

V usage is TRBV7-2 and J usage is TRBJ2-1, with D maybe TRBD2 (5 bases). Germline lookup yields CDR1 SGHTA and CDR2 FQGNSA. Trimming took off 5 bases at V and 7 bases at J, with 15 bases between the two ends. The CDR3 covers 14 residues. The CDR3 bases are TGTGCCAGCAGCCCCCAAGGGAGCCGTAATGAGCAGTTCTTC. As protein: CASSPQGSRNEQFF.

The gene calls are TRBV12-5 and TRBJ1-5; the match to TRBD1 covers 10 bases. The CDR3 sequence is 14 residues long. V shed 6 bases and J 7 bases; nucleotides not matched to a gene: 6. Germline CDR1 reads LGHNT; CDR2 reads FRNRAP. CDR3 protein: CASGPGQGNQPQHF. CDR3 sequence (DNA): TGTGCTAGTGGCCCGGGACAGGGGAACCAGCCCCAGCATTTT.